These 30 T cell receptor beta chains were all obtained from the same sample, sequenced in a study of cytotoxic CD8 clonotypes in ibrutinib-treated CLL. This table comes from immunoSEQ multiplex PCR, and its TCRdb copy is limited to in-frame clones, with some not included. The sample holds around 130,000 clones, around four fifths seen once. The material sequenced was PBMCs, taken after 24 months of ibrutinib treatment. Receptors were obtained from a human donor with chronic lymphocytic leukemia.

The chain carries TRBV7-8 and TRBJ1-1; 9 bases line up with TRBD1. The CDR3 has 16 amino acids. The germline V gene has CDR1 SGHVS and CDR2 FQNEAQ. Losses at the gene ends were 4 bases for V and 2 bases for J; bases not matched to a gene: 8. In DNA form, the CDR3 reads TGTGCCAGCAGCTCACGGGGACAGGGAAGAAACACTGAAGCTTTCTTT. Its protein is CASSSRGQGRNTEAFF.

This CDR3 is CSVGLAERSTDTQYF. The CDR3, as DNA: TGCAGCGTCGGACTAGCGGAAAGGAGTACAGATACGCAGTATTTT. The chain employs TRBV29-1 and TRBJ2-3, with 10 bases that match TRBD2. With 6 bases clipped from V and 3 bases from J, the junction kept 9 bases outside the gene matches. Germline V gene sequence: CDR1 SQVTM, CDR2 ANQGSEA. The CDR3 length is 15 residues.

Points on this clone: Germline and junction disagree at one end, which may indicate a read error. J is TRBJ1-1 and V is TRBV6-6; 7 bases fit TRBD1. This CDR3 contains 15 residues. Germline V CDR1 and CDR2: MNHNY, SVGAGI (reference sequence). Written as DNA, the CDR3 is TGTGCCAGCAGTTACGCGAAATCTCCCGGGACAGCGGGGTACTTT. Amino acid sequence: CASSYAKSPGTAGYF.

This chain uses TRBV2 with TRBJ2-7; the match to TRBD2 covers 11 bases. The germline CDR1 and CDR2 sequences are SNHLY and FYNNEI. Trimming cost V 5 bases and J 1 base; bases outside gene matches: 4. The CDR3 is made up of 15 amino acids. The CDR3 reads CASSIASGGSYEQYF. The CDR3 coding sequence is TGTGCCAGCAGTATTGCTAGCGGGGGGTCCTACGAGCAGTACTTC.

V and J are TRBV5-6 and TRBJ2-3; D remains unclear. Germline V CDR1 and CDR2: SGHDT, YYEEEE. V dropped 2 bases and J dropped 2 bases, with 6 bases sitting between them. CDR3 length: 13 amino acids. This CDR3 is CASSFQPTDTQYF. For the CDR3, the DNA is TGTGCCAGCAGCTTTCAGCCCACAGATACGCAGTATTTT.

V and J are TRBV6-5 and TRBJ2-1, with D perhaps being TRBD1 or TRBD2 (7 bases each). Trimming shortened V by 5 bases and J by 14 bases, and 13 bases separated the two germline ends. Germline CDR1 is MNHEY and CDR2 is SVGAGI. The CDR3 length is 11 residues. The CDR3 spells CASSQGGPKFF. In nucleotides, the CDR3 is TGTGCCAGCAGTCAGGGGGGGCCTAAGTTCTTC.

The chain's CDR3 is CASSPGQRTYNEQFF. The CDR3 region has the DNA TGCGCCAGCAGCCCGGGACAGCGAACCTACAATGAGCAGTTCTTC. The chain has TRBV5-1 and TRBJ2-1; the match to TRBD1 covers 7 bases. CDR1 is SGHRS, CDR2 YFSETQ, per germline. The CDR3 contains 15 residues. The junction had 6 bases not matched to a gene; V was cut back by 4 bases and J by 2 bases.

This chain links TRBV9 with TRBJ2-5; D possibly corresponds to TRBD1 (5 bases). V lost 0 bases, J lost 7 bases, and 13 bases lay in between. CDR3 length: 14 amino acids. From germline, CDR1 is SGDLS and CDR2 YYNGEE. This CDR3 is CASSVDRGSLTQYF. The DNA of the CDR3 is TGTGCCAGCAGCGTAGATAGGGGATCTTTGACCCAGTACTTC.

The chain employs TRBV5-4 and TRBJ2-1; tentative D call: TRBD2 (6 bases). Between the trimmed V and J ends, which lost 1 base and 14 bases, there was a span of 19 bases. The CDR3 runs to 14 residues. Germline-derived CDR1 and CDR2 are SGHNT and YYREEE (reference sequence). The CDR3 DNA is TGTGCCAGCAGCTTGTATTTGACGGGAGCGGCCGAGTTCTTC. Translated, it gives CASSLYLTGAAEFF.

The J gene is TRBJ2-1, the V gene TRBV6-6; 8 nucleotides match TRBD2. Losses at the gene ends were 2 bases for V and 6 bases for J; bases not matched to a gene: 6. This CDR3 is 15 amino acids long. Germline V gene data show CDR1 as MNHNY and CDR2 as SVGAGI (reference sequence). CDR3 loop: CASSYDRGLGNEQFF. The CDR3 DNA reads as TGTGCCAGCAGTTACGATCGGGGACTAGGCAATGAGCAGTTCTTC.

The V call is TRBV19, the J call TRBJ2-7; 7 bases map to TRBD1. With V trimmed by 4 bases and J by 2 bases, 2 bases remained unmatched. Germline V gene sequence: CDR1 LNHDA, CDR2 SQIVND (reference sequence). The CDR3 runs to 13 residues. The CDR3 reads CASSRGQPYEQYF. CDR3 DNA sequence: TGTGCCAGTAGTAGGGGACAGCCCTACGAGCAGTACTTC.

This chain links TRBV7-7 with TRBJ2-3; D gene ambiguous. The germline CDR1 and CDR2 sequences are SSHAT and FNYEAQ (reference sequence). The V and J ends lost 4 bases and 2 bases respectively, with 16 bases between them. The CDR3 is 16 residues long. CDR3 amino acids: CASSSYLVRYTDTQYF. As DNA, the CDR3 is TGTGCCAGCAGCTCATACCTAGTTAGGTACACAGATACGCAGTATTTT.

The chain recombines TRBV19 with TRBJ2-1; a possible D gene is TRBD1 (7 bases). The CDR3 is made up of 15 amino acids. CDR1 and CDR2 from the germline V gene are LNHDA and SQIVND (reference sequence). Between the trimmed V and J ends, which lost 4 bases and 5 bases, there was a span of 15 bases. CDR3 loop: CASSNPRGAHNEQFF. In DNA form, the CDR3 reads TGTGCCAGTAGTAACCCCAGGGGGGCCCACAATGAGCAGTTCTTC.

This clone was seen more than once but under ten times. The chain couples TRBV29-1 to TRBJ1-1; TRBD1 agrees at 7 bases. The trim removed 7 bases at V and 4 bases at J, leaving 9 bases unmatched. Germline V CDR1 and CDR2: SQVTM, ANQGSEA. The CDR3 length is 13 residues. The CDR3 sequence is CSALTGSGTEAFF. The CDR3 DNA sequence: TGCAGCGCCCTGACAGGGTCCGGCACTGAAGCTTTCTTT.

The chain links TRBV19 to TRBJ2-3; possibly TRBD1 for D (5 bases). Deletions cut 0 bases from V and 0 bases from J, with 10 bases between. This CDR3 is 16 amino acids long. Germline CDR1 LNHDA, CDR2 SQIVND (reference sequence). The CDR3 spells CASSIESGSSTDTQYF. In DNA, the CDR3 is TGTGCCAGTAGTATAGAGTCAGGGTCTAGCACAGATACGCAGTATTTT.

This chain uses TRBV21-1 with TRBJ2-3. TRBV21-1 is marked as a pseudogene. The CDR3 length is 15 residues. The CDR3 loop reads CARKGPITSTDTQYF. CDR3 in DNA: TGTGCCAGGAAGGGACCCATAACCAGCACAGATACGCAGTATTTT.

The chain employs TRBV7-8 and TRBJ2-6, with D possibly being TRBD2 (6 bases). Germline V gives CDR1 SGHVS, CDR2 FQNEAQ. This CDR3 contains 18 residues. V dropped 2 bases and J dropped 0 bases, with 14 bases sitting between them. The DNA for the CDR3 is TGTGCCAGCAGCTTAAGGTCGGCGGGGAGCTCTGGGGCCAACGTCCTGACTTTC. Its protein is CASSLRSAGSSGANVLTF.

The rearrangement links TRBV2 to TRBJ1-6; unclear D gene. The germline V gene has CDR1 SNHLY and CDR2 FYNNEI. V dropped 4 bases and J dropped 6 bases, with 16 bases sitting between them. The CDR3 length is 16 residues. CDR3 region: CASSGSQGKGNSPLHF. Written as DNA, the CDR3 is TGTGCCAGCAGTGGAAGCCAAGGGAAGGGTAATTCACCCCTCCACTTT.

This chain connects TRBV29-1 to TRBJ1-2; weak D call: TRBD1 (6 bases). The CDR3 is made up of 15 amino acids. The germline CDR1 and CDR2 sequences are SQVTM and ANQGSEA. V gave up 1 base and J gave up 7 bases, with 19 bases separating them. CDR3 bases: TGCAGCGTTGAAGGCCGGGCAGGGGCATCGTTTGGCTACACCTTC. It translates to CSVEGRAGASFGYTF.

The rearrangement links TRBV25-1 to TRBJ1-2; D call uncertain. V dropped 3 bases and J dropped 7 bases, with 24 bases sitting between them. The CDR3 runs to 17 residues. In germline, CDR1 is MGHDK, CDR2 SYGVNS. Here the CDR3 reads CASSENRAGGVFRGYTF. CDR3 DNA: TGTGCCAGCAGTGAGAACCGGGCAGGTGGCGTCTTTCGTGGCTACACCTTC.

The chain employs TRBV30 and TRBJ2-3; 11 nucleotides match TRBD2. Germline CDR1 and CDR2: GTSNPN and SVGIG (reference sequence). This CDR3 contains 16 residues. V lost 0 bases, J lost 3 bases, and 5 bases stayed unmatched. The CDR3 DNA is TGTGCCTGGAGTGTGGGGACTAGCGGTGGGACAGATACGCAGTATTTT. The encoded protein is CAWSVGTSGGTDTQYF.

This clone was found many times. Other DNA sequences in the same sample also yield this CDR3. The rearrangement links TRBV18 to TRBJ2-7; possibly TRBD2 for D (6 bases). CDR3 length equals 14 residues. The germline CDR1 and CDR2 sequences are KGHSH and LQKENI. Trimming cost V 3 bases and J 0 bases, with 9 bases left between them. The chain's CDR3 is CASSPGTASYEQYF. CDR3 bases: TGTGCCAGCTCACCCGGGACTGCCTCCTACGAGCAGTACTTC.

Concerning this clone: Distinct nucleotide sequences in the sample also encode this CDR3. CDR3: CASSLVSNQPQHF. In DNA, the CDR3 is TGTGCCAGCAGCTTGGTTAGCAATCAGCCCCAGCATTTT. The gene calls are TRBV7-2 and TRBJ1-5; D not certain. The CDR3 length is 13 residues. Germline V gives CDR1 SGHTA, CDR2 FQGNSA. Trimming shortened V by 3 bases and J by 0 bases, and 3 bases separated the two germline ends.

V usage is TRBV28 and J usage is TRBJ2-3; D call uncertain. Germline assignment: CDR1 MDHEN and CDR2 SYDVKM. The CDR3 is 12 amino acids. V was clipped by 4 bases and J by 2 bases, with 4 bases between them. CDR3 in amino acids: CASSSHTDTQYF. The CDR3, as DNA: TGTGCCAGCAGTTCCCACACAGATACGCAGTATTTT. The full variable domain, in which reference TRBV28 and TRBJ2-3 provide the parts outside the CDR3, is DVKVTQSSRYLVKRTGEKVFLECVQDMDHENMFWYRQDPGLGLRLIYFSYDVKMKEKGDIPEGYSVSREKKERFSLILESASTNQTSMYLCASSSHTDTQYFGPGTRLTVL.

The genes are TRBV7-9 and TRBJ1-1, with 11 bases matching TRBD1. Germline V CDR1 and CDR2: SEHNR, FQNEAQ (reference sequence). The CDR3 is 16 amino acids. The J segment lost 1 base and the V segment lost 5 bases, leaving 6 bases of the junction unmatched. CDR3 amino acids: CASSGPGQGGNTEAFF. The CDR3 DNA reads TGTGCCAGCAGCGGCCCGGGACAGGGGGGGAACACTGAAGCTTTCTTT.

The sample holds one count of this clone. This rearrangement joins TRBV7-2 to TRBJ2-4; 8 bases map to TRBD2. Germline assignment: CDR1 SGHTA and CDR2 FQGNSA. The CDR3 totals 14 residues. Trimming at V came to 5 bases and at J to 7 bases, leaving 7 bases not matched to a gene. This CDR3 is CASSANGGANIQYF. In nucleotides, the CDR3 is TGTGCCAGCAGCGCTAACGGGGGGGCGAACATTCAGTACTTC.

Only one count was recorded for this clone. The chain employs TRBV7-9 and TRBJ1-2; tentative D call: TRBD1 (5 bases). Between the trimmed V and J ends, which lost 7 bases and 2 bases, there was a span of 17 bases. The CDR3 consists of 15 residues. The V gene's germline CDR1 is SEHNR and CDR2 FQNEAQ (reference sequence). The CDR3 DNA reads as TGTGCCAGCATTCCCAACCGGGACTCAAACTATGGCTACACCTTC. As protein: CASIPNRDSNYGYTF.

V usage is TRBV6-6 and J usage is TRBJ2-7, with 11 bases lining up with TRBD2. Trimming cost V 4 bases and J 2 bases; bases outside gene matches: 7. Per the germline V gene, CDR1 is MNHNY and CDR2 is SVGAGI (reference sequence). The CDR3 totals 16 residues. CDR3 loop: CASSFPSGGLPYEQYF. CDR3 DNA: TGTGCCAGCAGTTTCCCTAGCGGGGGGTTGCCCTACGAGCAGTACTTC.

As DNA, the CDR3 is TGTGCCAGCAGCATACAGAGCTTACAGGTTGGTGAGCAGTTCTTC. Amino acid sequence: CASSIQSLQVGEQFF. The rearrangement links TRBV11-2 to TRBJ2-1; possibly TRBD1 for D (5 bases). The germline gives CDR1 SGHAT, CDR2 FQNNGV. V was clipped by 5 bases and J by 9 bases, with 20 bases between them. The CDR3 runs to 15 residues.

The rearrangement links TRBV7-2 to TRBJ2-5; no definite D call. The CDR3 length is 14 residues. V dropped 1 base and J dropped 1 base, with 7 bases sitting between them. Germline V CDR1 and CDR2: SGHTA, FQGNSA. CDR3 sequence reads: CASSLVPIQETQYF. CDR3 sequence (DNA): TGTGCCAGCAGCTTAGTTCCGATCCAAGAGACCCAGTACTTC.